This paragraph covers one T cell receptor delta chain sequence. Its antigen is unidentified. The amino acid sequence in TCRdb belongs to a much larger clone and departs from this DNA's translation at residue 19, likely a sequencing read error; the sequence shown is translated from the DNA. V gave up 4 bases and J gave up 4 bases; unmatched junction bases: 34. From germline, CDR1 is TSWWSYY and CDR2 QGS. CDR3 length: 24 amino acids. Primers for all 8 TRDV and 4 TRDJ genes amplified genomic DNA in 32-plex. The library had 12-nucleotide UMIs introduced over about 3 barcoding cycles, then a second adapter PCR. TCRdb fed the multiplex PCR reads into CATT to redo clone calling. The sample holds 1,500 to 2,000 delta-chain clones; roughly 6% are singletons and the top ten take 53%. This specimen comes from a study of DNA immune sequencing with unique molecular identifiers. Turning to the study itself: Roughly 100 ng enriched γδ T-cell DNA was sequenced versus 0.75 to 1 ug non-enriched DNA.

Study results and caveats: TRDV2 with TRDJ1 was the commonest TRD rearrangement in healthy donors.

The TCR comes from a human donor in good health. The chain joins TRDV1 to TRDJ1, with 9 bases lining up with TRDD3. No J gene was available from TCRdb, and it was assigned here by a germline match of the DNA. Sequenced sample: gamma-delta T cells from buffy coat blood. CDR3 sequence: CALGVSPLGPGDTSTPPYIDKLIF. As DNA, the CDR3 is TGTGCTCTTGGGGTGTCCCCCCTTGGCCCTGGGGATACGAGTACCCCTCCGTACATCGATAAACTCATCTTT.